This record concerns one T cell receptor (beta chain) sequence. The antigen remains undetermined. The CDR3 extends over 14 amino acids. The germline V and J ends were trimmed by 6 bases and 4 bases, with 15 bases remaining between them. CDR1 MDHEN and CDR2 SYDVKM come from the germline V gene. The donors were in the approximately 120-subject validation cohort; that cohort was separate from the roughly 680-subject first cohort. The data derive from a study of cytomegalovirus exposure and HLA in healthy donors. Study conclusions and caveats: The study listed roughly 150 cytomegalovirus-associated TCR beta chains.

Repertoires were generated with immunoSEQ multiplex PCR, while TCRdb's copy carries only in-frame clones and drops some. The sample gives tens of thousands of clones, approximately 93% of which show up once; 1.5% to 1.9% is in the top ten. The chain carries TRBV28 and TRBJ1-1, with D possibly being TRBD1 (6 bases). This TCR was recovered from a man younger than 30 in good health and CMV-seropositive. Source material: PBMCs. The CDR3 loop reads CASSQERGGTEAFF. CDR3 DNA sequence: TGTGCCAGCAGCCAAGAGAGGGGGGGCACTGAAGCTTTCTTT. The entire variable domain, with the rest obtained from reference TRBV28 and TRBJ1-1, is as follows: DVKVTQSSRYLVKRTGEKVFLECVQDMDHENMFWYRQDPGLGLRLIYFSYDVKMKEKGDIPEGYSVSREKKERFSLILESASTNQTSMYLCASSQERGGTEAFFGQGTRLTVV.